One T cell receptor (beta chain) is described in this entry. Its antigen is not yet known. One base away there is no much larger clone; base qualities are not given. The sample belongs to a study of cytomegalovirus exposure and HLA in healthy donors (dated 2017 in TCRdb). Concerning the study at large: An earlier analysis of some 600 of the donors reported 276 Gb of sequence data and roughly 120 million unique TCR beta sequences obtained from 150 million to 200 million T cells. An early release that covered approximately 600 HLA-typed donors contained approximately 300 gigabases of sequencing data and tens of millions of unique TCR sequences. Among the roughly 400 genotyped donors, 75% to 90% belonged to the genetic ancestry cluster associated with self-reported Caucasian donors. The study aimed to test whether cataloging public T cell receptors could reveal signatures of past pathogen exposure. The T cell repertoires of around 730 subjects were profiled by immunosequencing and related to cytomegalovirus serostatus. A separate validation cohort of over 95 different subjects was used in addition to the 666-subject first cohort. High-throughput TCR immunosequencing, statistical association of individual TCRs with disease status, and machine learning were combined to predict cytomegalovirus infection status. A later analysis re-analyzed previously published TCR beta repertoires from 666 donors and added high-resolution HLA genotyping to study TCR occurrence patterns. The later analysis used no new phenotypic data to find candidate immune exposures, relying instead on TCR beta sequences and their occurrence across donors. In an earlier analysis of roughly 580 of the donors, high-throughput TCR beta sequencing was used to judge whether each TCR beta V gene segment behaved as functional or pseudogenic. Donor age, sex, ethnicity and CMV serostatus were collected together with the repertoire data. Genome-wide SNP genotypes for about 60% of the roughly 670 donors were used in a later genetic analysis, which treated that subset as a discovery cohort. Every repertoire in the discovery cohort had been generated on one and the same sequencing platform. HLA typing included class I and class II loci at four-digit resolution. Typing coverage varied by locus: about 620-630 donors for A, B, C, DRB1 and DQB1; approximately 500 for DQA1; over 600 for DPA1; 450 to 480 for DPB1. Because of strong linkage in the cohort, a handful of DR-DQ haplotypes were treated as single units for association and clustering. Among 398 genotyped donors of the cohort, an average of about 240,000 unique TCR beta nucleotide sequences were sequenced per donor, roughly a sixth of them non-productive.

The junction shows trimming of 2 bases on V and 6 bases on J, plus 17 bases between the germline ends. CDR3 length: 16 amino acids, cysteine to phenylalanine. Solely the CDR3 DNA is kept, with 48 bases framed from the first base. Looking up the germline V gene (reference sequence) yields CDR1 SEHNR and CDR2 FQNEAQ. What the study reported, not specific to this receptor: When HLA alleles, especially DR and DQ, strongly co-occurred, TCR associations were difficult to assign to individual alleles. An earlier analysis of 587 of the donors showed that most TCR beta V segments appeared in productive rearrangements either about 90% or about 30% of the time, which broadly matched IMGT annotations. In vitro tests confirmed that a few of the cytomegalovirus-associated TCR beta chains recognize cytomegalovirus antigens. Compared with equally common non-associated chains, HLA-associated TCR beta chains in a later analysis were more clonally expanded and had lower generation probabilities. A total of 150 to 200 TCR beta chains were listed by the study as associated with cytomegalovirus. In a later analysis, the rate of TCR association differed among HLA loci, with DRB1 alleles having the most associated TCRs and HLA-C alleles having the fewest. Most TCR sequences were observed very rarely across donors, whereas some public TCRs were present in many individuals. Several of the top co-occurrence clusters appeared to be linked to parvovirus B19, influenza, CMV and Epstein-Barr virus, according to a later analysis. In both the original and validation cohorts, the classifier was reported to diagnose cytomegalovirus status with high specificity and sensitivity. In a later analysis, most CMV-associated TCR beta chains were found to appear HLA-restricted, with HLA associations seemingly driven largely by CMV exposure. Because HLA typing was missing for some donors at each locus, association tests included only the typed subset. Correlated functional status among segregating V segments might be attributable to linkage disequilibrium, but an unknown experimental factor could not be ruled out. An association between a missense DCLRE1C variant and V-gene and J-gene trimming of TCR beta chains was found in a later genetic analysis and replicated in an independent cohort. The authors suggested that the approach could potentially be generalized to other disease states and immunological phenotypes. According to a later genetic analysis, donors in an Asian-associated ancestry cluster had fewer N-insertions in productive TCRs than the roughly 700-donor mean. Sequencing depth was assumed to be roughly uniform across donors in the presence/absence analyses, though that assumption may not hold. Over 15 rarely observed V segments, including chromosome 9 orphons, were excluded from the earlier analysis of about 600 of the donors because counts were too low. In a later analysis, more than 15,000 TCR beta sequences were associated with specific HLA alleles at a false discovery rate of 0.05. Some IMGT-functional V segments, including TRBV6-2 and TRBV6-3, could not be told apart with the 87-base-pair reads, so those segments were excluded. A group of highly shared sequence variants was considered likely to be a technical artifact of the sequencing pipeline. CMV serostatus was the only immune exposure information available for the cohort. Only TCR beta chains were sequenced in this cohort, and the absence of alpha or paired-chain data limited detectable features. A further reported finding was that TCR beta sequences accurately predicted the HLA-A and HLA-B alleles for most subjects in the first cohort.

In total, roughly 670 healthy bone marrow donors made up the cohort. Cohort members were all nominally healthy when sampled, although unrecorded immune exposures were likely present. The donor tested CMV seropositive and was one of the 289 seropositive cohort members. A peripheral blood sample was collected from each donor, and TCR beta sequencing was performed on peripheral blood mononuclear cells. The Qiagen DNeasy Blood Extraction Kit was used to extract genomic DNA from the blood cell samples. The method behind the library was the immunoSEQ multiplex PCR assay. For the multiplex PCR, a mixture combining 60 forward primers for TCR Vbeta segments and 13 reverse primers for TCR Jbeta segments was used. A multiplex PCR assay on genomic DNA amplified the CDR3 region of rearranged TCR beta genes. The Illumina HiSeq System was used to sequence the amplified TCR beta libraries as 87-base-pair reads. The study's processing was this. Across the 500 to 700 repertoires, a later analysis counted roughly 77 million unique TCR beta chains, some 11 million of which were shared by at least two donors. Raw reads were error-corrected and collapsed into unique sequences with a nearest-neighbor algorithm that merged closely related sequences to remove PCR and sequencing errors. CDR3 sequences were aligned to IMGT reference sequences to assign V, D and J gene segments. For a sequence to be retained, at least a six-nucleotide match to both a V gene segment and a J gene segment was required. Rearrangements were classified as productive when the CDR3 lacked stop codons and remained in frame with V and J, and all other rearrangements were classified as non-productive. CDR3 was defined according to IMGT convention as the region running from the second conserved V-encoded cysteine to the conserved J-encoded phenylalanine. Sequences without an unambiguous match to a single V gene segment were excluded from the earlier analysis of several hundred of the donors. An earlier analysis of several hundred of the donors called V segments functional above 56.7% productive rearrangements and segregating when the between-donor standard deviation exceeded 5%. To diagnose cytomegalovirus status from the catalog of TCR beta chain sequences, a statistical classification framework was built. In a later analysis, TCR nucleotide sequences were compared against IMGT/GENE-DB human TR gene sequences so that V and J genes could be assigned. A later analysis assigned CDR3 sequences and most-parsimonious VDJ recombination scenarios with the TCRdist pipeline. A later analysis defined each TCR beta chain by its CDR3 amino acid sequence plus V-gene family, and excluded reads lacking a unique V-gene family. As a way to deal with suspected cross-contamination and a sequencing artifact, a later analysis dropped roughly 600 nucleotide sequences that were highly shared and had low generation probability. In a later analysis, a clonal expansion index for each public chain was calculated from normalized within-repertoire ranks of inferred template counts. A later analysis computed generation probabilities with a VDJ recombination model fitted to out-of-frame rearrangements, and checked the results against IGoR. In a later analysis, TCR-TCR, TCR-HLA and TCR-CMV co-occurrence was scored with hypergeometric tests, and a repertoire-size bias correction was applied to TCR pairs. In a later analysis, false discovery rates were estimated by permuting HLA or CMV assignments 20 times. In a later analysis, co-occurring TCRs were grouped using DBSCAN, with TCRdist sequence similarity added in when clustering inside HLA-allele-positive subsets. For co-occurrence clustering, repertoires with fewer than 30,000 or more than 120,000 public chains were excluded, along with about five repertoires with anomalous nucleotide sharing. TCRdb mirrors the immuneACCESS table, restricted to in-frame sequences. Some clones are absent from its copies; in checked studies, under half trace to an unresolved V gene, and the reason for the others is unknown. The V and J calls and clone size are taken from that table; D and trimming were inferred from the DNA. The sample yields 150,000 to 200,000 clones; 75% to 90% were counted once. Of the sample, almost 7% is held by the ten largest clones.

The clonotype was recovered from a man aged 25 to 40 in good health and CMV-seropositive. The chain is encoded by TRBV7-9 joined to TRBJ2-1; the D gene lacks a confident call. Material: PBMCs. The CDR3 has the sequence CASSLSQIIATNEQFF. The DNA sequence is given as TGTGCCAGCAGCTTAAGTCAGATAATAGCCACCAATGAGCAGTTCTTC.